These 9 T cell receptor beta chains came from one sample sequenced in a study of naive and memory T cell subsets. Two oligonucleotides, mixed equimolar, formed the beta constant-region primer covering TRBC1 and TRBC2. Nested alpha and beta constant-region primers with the SP2 primer drove four PCR rounds on ligated cDNA. TCRdb re-called the UMI-ligation and nested PCR reads with MiXCR, one entry per CDR3 protein. Among some 9,700 distinct CDR3 sequences, roughly 5.7% were seen once, and the ten largest hold 55% to 60%. The source material was CD4+ TEMRA cells from blood. Subset here: effector memory re-expressing CD45RA, CD45RA+ CD27-. These receptors were taken from a human donor in good health.

This clonotype was seen ten or more times. V gene TRBV5-5 combines with J gene TRBJ1-1; TRBD1 agrees at 9 bases. CDR1 and CDR2 from the germline V gene are SGHKS and YYEKEE (reference sequence). This CDR3 comprises 15 residues. Trimming at V came to 0 bases and at J to 5 bases, leaving 5 bases not matched to a gene. CDR3 coding DNA: TGTGCCAGCAGCTTGGTTTCGGGACAGGGTACTGAAGCTTTCTTT. Amino acid sequence: CASSLVSGQGTEAFF.

The chain couples TRBV6-2 or TRBV6-3 to TRBJ2-1; 9 nucleotides agree with TRBD1. Germline V lookup: CDR1 MNHEY, CDR2 SVGEGT. J was trimmed by 6 bases and V by 5 bases; bases with no gene match: 8. The CDR3 spans 15 residues. The CDR3 nucleotides are TGTGCCAGCAGTCCACGGACAGGGGTCCCCAATGAGCAGTTCTTC. Protein product: CASSPRTGVPNEQFF.

This clonotype came up many times. CDR3 sequence reads: CSVAQGIGELFF. DNA for the CDR3: TGCAGCGTTGCTCAGGGTATCGGGGAGCTGTTTTTT. The chain is built from TRBV29-1 and TRBJ2-2; a weak D match, TRBD1 (5 bases). CDR3 length equals 12 residues. CDR1 and CDR2 from the germline V gene are SQVTM and ANQGSEA. Trimming left V 4 bases short and J 7 bases short, with 10 bases between.

This sequence joins TRBV7-9 and TRBJ2-7; the D is unclear. CDR1 SEHNR and CDR2 FQNEAQ come from the germline V gene (reference sequence). V was cut by 1 base and J by 2 bases, with 9 bases left in between. There are 14 residues in the CDR3. CDR3 sequence (DNA): TGTGCCAGCAGCTTAGAGGGCAGAGCCTACGAGCAGTACTTC. This sequence encodes CASSLEGRAYEQYF. The full variable domain, rest sourced from reference TRBV7-9 and TRBJ2-7, is DTGVSQNPRHKITKRGQNVTFRCDPISEHNRLYWYRQTLGQGPEFLTYFQNEAQLEKSRLLSDRFSAERPKGSFSTLEIQRTEQGDSAMYLCASSLEGRAYEQYFGPGTRLTVT.

This clonotype came up many times. The chain employs TRBV10-1 and TRBJ2-3; D is perhaps TRBD2 (6 bases). The V gene lost 2 bases and the J gene lost 3 bases, with 6 bases spanning the gap. The CDR3 totals 13 residues. Per the germline V gene, CDR1 is WNHNN and CDR2 is SYGVQD (reference sequence). The CDR3 is CASSELATDTQYF. As DNA, the CDR3 is TGCGCCAGCAGTGAGCTAGCGACAGATACGCAGTATTTT.

The CDR3 is CASSLSPGLAGSEQFF. The DNA for the CDR3 is TGTGCCAGCAGCTTAAGTCCGGGACTAGCGGGAAGTGAGCAGTTCTTC. This rearrangement joins TRBV7-2 to TRBJ2-1, with 13 bases fitting TRBD2. The germline V gene encodes CDR1 SGHTA and CDR2 FQGNSA. The CDR3 length is 16 residues. V shed 2 bases, J shed 9 bases, and the junction held 7 bases outside the gene matches.

V usage is TRBV30 and J usage is TRBJ2-2; D perhaps matches TRBD2 (6 bases). The CDR3 is 14 amino acids. The V end lost 3 bases, the J end lost 5 bases, and 13 bases lay between the germline ends. Germline V gene sequence: CDR1 GTSNPN, CDR2 SVGIG (reference sequence). The DNA for the CDR3 is TGTGCCTGGAGCGGGGGACGTGTGACCGGGGAGCTGTTTTTT. Encoded protein: CAWSGGRVTGELFF. The entire variable domain, with the rest obtained from reference TRBV30 and TRBJ2-2, is as follows: SQTIHQWPATLVQPVGSPLSLECTVEGTSNPNLYWYRQAAGRGLQLLFYSVGIGQISSEVPQNLSASRPQDRQFILSSKKLLLSDSGFYLCAWSGGRVTGELFFGEGSRLTVL.

This clonotype occurred many times. The J gene is TRBJ1-1, the V gene TRBV29-1; maybe TRBD1 (6 bases). The CDR3 loop spans 11 amino acids. Germline CDR1 is SQVTM and CDR2 is ANQGSEA. With 8 bases removed from V and 13 bases from J, the gap between germline ends came to 20 bases. The CDR3 DNA follows: TGCAGCACCTATAGGGGGTTTGGAGTTTTCTTT. It is translated as CSTYRGFGVFF.

The V call is TRBV6-2 or TRBV6-3, the J call TRBJ2-5; D unresolved. The V end was cut by 2 bases, the J end by 2 bases, with 6 bases between. Germline V lookup: CDR1 MNHEY, CDR2 SVGEGT. The CDR3 runs 13 residues. CDR3 sequence reads: CASSYPGQETQYF. The DNA for the CDR3 is TGTGCCAGCAGTTACCCAGGTCAAGAGACCCAGTACTTC.